The 5 T cell receptor beta chains reported below all come from one sample, sequenced in a study of T-cell memory formation after mild COVID-19. TCRdb reprocessed the 5' RACE reads with MiXCR, giving one entry per CDR3 protein. The repertoire consists of approximately 440,000 distinct CDR3 sequences, with around 20% occurring once and the leading ten covering around 8.4%. Sequenced material: PBMCs or a T cell subset sorted from them (not recorded which). These receptors were taken from an adult woman who had mild COVID-19 (a few samples of this study predate the infection). Cell type and time point are not known.

The V call is TRBV6-5, the J call TRBJ2-7; possible D gene TRBD1, 6 bases. This CDR3 region has 12 residues. Trimming pared 6 bases from V and 6 bases from J, leaving 12 bases between. Germline CDR1 reads MNHEY; CDR2 reads SVGAGI. CDR3 amino acids: CASSLQGSEQYF. CDR3 nucleotides: TGTGCCAGCAGCCTACAGGGATCCGAGCAGTACTTC.

There are a few counts of this clonotype. J is TRBJ2-7 and V is TRBV6-2 or TRBV6-3; 9 bases fit TRBD1. Germline lookup yields CDR1 MNHEY and CDR2 SVGEGT. The J segment lost 6 bases and the V segment lost 5 bases, leaving 8 bases of the junction unmatched. This CDR3 is built from 14 residues. The DNA of the CDR3 is TGTGCCAGCAGTGACCCCGGGACAGGGTCCGAGCAGTACTTC. Its translation: CASSDPGTGSEQYF.

This clonotype showed up just a few times. The gene calls are TRBV6-5 and TRBJ1-1; 11 bases map to TRBD1. The CDR3 is made up of 17 amino acids. V gave up 2 bases and J gave up 1 base; unmatched junction bases: 6. Germline V gene lookup returns CDR1 MNHEY and CDR2 SVGAGI. CDR3 in amino acids: CASSYRTGGAGNTEAFF. CDR3 DNA sequence: TGTGCCAGCAGTTACAGGACAGGGGGCGCTGGGAACACTGAAGCTTTCTTT.

This chain links TRBV7-9 with TRBJ2-1; D call uncertain. The CDR3 is 14 residues long. CDR1 and CDR2 (germline): SEHNR, FQNEAQ (reference sequence). Trimming cost V 3 bases and J 5 bases, with 11 bases left between them. The CDR3 loop reads CASSLIGRDNEQFF. The CDR3 DNA sequence: TGTGCCAGCAGCTTGATCGGACGGGACAATGAGCAGTTCTTC.

The chain uses TRBV20-1 and TRBJ2-1; D gene unclear. V gave up 4 bases and J gave up 7 bases, with 8 bases separating them. From germline, CDR1 is DFQATT and CDR2 SNEGSKA (reference sequence). There are 11 residues in the CDR3. CDR3 residues: CSATDVNEQFF. CDR3 DNA: TGCAGTGCTACCGACGTGAATGAGCAGTTCTTC.